The T cell receptor (beta chain) under discussion was sequenced for a study of technical replicates of blood from a handful of donors. Measured with immunoSEQ multiplex PCR; TCRdb has only the in-frame clones, and not every one. The repertoire holds over 80,000 clones, 95% to 97% seen once, with roughly 0.35% in the top ten. This clone was seen just once. Germline CDR1 LNHDA, CDR2 SQIVND (reference sequence). Trimming took off 6 bases at V and 3 bases at J, with 17 bases between the two ends. CDR3 length: 15 residues. The sequenced material came from T cells isolated from PBMCs. The chain has TRBV19 and TRBJ1-2, with a tentative D call TRBD1 (5 bases). The receptor was isolated from a human donor in good health. The DNA for the CDR3 is TGTGCCAGTAGAGAGGTTCGTAAAGGGGACTATGGCTACACCTTC. It is translated as CASREVRKGDYGYTF.